This T cell receptor (beta chain) was identified during a study of cytomegalovirus exposure and HLA in healthy donors (dated by TCRdb to the late 2010s). For context, the study as a whole: In an earlier analysis of approximately 500 of the donors, 250 to 300 Gb of sequence data and 90 million to 130 million unique TCR beta sequences from 150 million to 200 million T cells were reported. The study aimed to test whether signatures of past pathogen exposure could be identified by cataloging public T cell receptors. The study used immunosequencing to profile the T cell repertoires of about 670 subjects and linked those repertoires to cytomegalovirus serostatus. In addition to the first cohort of 666 subjects, a separate validation cohort of approximately 110 different subjects was used. To study patterns of TCR occurrence, a later analysis re-analyzed previously published TCR beta repertoires from several hundred donors and added high-resolution HLA genotyping. An earlier analysis of 587 of the donors used high-throughput TCR beta sequencing to judge whether each TCR beta V gene segment behaved as functional or pseudogenic. Alongside the repertoire data, information on donor age, sex, ethnicity and CMV serostatus was compiled. An early release covering just under 650 HLA-typed donors comprised about 300 gigabases of sequencing data and 85 million to 100 million unique TCR sequences. Every repertoire in the discovery cohort had been generated on one and the same sequencing platform. The later analysis used no new phenotypic data to find candidate immune exposures, relying instead on TCR beta sequences and their occurrence across donors. In a later genetic analysis, genome-wide SNP genotypes for about three fifths of the roughly 670 donors were used, and that subset was treated as a discovery cohort. Typing coverage varied by locus: roughly 629-630 donors for A, B, C, DRB1 and DQB1; approximately 500 for DQA1; nearly 610 for DPA1; more than 450 for DPB1. Among 398 genotyped donors of the cohort, an average of about 240,000 unique TCR beta nucleotide sequences were sequenced per donor, around 20% of them non-productive. To predict cytomegalovirus infection status, the study combined high-throughput TCR immunosequencing, statistical association of individual TCRs with disease status, and machine learning. About 5 DR-DQ haplotypes were handled as single units for association and clustering, since linkage in the cohort was strong. The genetic ancestry cluster associated with self-reported Caucasian donors included about four fifths of the roughly 400 genotyped donors. Both class I and class II loci were covered by HLA typing, at four-digit resolution. Summary of the overall study and its limitations: Compared with the approximately 720-donor mean, donors in an Asian-associated ancestry cluster had fewer N-insertions in productive TCRs, according to a later genetic analysis. Linkage disequilibrium might explain the correlated functional status among segregating V segments, but an unknown experimental factor could not be excluded. Because HLA typing was unavailable for some donors at each locus, only the typed subset was used in association tests. The classifier was reported to diagnose cytomegalovirus status with high specificity and sensitivity in both the original and validation cohorts. Presence/absence analyses assumed roughly uniform sequencing depth across donors, an assumption that may not hold. According to a later analysis, most CMV-associated TCR beta chains appeared to be HLA-restricted, and the HLA associations seemed to be driven largely by CMV exposure. A further reported finding was that TCR beta sequences accurately predicted the HLA-A and HLA-B alleles for most subjects in the first cohort. Because counts were too low, about 18 rarely observed V segments, including chromosome 9 orphons, were excluded from the earlier analysis of some 590 of the donors. V-gene and J-gene trimming of TCR beta chains was associated with a missense DCLRE1C variant in a later genetic analysis, and the association was replicated in an independent cohort. Specific HLA alleles were associated with more than 15,000 TCR beta sequences at a false discovery rate of 0.05 in a later analysis. An earlier analysis of several hundred of the donors showed that most TCR beta V segments appeared in productive rearrangements either about 87% or about 30% of the time, which broadly matched IMGT annotations. The sequencing pipeline was judged likely to have produced a cluster of highly shared sequence variants as a technical artifact. In the study, approximately 150 TCR beta chains were listed as associated with cytomegalovirus. Three of the identified cytomegalovirus-associated TCR beta chains were confirmed in vitro to be specific for cytomegalovirus antigens. In a later analysis, HLA-associated TCR beta chains were found to be more clonally expanded and to have lower generation probabilities than equally common non-associated chains. The authors suggested that the approach could potentially be generalized to other disease states and immunological phenotypes. Several of the top co-occurrence clusters appeared to be linked to parvovirus B19, influenza, CMV and Epstein-Barr virus, according to a later analysis. A later analysis found that TCR association rates varied across HLA loci, with DRB1 alleles showing the most associated TCRs and HLA-C alleles the fewest. The 87-base-pair reads could not distinguish some IMGT-functional V segments, including TRBV6-2 and TRBV6-3, so those segments were excluded. When HLA alleles, especially DR and DQ, strongly co-occurred, TCR associations were difficult to assign to individual alleles. The only immune exposure information available for the cohort was CMV serostatus. Most TCR sequences were seen in very few donors, while some public TCRs were found in many individuals. This cohort had only TCR beta chains sequenced, and the lack of alpha or paired-chain data limited which features could be detected.

The receptor library was made with the immunoSEQ multiplex PCR assay. For the multiplex PCR, a mixture combining 60 forward primers for TCR Vbeta segments and 13 reverse primers for TCR Jbeta segments was used. The CDR3 region of rearranged TCR beta genes was amplified from genomic DNA by a multiplex PCR assay. The Illumina HiSeq System was used to sequence the amplified TCR beta libraries as 87-base-pair reads. The published analysis was carried out like this. In a later analysis, some 80 million unique TCR beta chains were counted across the 500 to 850 repertoires, and some 10 million of these chains were shared by at least two donors. To remove PCR and sequencing errors, raw reads were error-corrected and collapsed into unique sequences using a nearest-neighbor algorithm that merged closely related sequences. V, D and J gene segments were assigned by aligning CDR3 sequences to IMGT reference sequences. Each retained sequence needed at least a six-nucleotide match to both a V gene segment and a J gene segment. Rearrangements were classified as productive when the CDR3 lacked stop codons and remained in frame with V and J, and all other rearrangements were classified as non-productive. CDR3 was defined by IMGT convention, running from the second conserved V-encoded cysteine to the conserved J-encoded phenylalanine. The earlier analysis of fewer than 750 of the donors excluded sequences that lacked an unambiguous match to a single V gene segment. An earlier analysis of over 450 of the donors classified V segments as functional when productive rearrangements were above 56.7% and as segregating when the standard deviation between donors was above 5%. A statistical classification framework was built to diagnose cytomegalovirus status from the catalog of TCR beta chain sequences. In a later analysis, V and J genes were assigned by comparing TCR nucleotide sequences against IMGT/GENE-DB human TR gene sequences. Using the TCRdist pipeline, a later analysis assigned CDR3 sequences along with most-parsimonious VDJ recombination scenarios. In a later analysis, each TCR beta chain was defined by its CDR3 amino acid sequence together with its V-gene family, and reads lacking a unique V-gene family were excluded. In a later analysis, approximately 640 highly shared, low-generation-probability nucleotide sequences were removed to address suspected cross-contamination and a sequencing artifact. For each public chain, a later analysis derived a clonal expansion index from normalized ranks of inferred template counts within each repertoire. A later analysis computed generation probabilities with a VDJ recombination model fitted to out-of-frame rearrangements, and checked the results against IGoR. A later analysis scored TCR-TCR, TCR-HLA and TCR-CMV co-occurrence with hypergeometric tests, applying a repertoire-size bias correction to TCR pairs. To estimate false discovery rates, a later analysis permuted the HLA or CMV assignments 20 times. In a later analysis, co-occurring TCRs were grouped using DBSCAN, and TCRdist sequence similarity was added for clustering within HLA-allele-positive subsets. Repertoires with fewer than 30,000 or more than 120,000 public chains, plus five repertoires with anomalous nucleotide sharing, were excluded from co-occurrence clustering. TCRdb holds this immuneACCESS table with in-frame rearrangements only. Some clones are missing; in checked studies, unresolved V genes explain under half, and the rest has no known cause. V, J and clone size reflect that table, while D and trimming were determined from the DNA. This sample is represented by around 140,000 clones; almost 85% of them were singletons. The ten top clones hold about 1.5% of the sample.

In total, more than 500 healthy bone marrow donors made up the cohort. Cohort members were all nominally healthy when sampled, although unrecorded immune exposures were likely present. The donor tested CMV seropositive, placing the donor among the approximately 290 seropositive members of the cohort. Every donor gave a peripheral blood sample, and the peripheral blood mononuclear cells from that sample were used for TCR beta sequencing. The Qiagen DNeasy Blood Extraction Kit was used to extract genomic DNA from the blood cell samples. On this clone itself: Its antigen remains unidentified. No base-level quality is on record; no much larger clone is a single base apart.

The CDR3 has 15 amino acids, counting the end cysteine and phenylalanine. The read is trimmed to its CDR3 DNA, 45 bases read in frame from base 1. Reading the germline V gene gives CDR1 SGHVS and CDR2 FNYEAQ. From V the trimming removes 5 bases and from J it removes 0 bases, while the gene matches leave 6 bases of the junction unaccounted for. Rearrangement joined TRBV7-6 to TRBJ1-1, with TRBD1 identical over 7 junction bases. The TCR sequence derives from a man younger than 45 in good health and CMV-seropositive. The sample taken for sequencing was PBMCs. In nucleotides, the sequence is TGTGCCAGCAGCCCCAGGGACAGCGTGAACACTGAAGCTTTCTTT. Its coded protein is CASSPRDSVNTEAFF.